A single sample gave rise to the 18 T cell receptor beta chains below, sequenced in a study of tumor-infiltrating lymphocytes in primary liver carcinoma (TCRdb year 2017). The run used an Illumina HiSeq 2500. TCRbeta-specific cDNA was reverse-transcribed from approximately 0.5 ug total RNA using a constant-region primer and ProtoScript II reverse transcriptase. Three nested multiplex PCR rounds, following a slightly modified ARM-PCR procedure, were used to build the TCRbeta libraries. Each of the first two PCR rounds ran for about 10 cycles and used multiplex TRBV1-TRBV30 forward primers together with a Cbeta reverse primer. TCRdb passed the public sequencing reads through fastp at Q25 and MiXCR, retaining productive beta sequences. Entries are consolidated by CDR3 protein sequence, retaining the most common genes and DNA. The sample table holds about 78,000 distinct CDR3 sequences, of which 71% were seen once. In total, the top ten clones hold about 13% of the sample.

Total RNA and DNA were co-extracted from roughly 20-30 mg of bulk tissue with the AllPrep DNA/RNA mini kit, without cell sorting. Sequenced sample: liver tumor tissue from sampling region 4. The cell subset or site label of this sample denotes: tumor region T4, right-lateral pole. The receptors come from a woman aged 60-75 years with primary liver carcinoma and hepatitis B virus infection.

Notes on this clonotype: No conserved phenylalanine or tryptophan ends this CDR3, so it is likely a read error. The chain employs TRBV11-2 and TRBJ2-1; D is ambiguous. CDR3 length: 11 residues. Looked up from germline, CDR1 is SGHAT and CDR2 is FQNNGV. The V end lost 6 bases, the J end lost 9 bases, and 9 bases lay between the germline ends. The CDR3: CASSSQVEQFL. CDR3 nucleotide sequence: TGTGCCAGCAGTTCCCAAGTTGAGCAGTTCTTA.

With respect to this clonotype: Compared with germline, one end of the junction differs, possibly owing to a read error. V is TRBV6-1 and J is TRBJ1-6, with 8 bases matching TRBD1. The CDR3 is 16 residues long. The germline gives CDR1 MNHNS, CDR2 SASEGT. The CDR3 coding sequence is TGTGCCAGCAGTCCTTCGGACAGGGAGGGCAATTCACCCCTCCGCTTT. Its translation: CASSPSDREGNSPLRF.

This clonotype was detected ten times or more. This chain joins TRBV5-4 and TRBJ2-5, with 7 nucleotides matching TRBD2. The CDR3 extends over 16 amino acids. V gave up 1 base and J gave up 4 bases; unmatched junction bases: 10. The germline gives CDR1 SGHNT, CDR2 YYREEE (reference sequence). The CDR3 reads CASSLPRGGKSETQYF. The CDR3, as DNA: TGTGCCAGCAGCTTGCCCCGGGGAGGGAAGTCAGAGACCCAGTACTTC. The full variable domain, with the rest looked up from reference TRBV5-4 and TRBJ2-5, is ETGVTQSPTHLIKTRGQQVTLRCSSQSGHNTVSWYQQALGQGPQFIFQYYREEENGRGNFPPRFSGLQFPNYSSELNVNALELDDSALYLCASSLPRGGKSETQYFGPGTRLLVL.

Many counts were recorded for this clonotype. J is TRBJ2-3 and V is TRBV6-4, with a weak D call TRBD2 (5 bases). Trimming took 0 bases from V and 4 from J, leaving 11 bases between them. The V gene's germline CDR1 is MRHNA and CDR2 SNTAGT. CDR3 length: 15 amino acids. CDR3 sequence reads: CASSDSGSGADTQYF. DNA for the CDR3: TGTGCCAGCAGTGACTCTGGGAGTGGGGCAGATACGCAGTATTTT.

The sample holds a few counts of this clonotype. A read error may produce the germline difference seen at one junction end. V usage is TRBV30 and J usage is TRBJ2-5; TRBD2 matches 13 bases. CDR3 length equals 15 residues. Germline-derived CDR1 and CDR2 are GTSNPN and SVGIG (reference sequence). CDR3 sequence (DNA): TGTGCCCGGAGTACCGGGACTAGCGGGAAAGAGGCCCAGTACTTC. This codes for CARSTGTSGKEAQYF.

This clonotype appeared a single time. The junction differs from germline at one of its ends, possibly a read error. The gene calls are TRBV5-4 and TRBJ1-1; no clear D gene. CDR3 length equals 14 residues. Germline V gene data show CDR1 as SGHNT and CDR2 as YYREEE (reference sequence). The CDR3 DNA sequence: TGTGCCAGCCGCTTGGACGGGGAGAGGACTGAAGCTTTCTTT. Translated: CASRLDGERTEAFF.

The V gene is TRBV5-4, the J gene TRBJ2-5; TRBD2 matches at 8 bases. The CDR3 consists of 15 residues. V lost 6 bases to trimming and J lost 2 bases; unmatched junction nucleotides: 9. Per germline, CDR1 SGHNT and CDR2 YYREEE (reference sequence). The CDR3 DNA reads TGTGCCAGCATCTTCGGGACTAGTGGGCAAGAGACCCAGTACTTC. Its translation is CASIFGTSGQETQYF.

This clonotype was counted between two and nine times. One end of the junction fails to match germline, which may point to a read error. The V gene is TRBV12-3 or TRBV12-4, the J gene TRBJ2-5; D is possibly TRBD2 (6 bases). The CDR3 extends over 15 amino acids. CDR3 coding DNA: TGTGCCTGCAGTGTACTAGCTGGGATCCAAGAGACCCAGTACTTC. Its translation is CACSVLAGIQETQYF.

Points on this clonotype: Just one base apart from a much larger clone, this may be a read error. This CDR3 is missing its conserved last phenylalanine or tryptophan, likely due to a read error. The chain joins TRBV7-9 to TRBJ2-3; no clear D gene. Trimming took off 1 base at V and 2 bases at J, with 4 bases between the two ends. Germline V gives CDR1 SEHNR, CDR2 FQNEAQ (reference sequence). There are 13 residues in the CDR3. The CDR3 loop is CASSLGVTDTQYL. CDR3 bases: TGTGCCAGCAGCTTAGGGGTCACAGATACGCAGTATTTG.

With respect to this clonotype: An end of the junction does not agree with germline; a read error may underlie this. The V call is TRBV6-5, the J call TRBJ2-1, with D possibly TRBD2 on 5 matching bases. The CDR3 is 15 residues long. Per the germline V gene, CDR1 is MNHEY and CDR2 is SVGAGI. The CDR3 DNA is TGTGCCAGCAGTCCAAAACGGATAGACTACAGTGAGAAGTTCTTC. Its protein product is CASSPKRIDYSEKFF.

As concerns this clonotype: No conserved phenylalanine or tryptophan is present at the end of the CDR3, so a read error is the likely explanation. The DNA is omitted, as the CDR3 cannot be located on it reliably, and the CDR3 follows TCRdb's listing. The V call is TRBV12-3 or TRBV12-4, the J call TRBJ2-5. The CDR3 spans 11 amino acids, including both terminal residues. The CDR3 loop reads CASSLSETHYL.

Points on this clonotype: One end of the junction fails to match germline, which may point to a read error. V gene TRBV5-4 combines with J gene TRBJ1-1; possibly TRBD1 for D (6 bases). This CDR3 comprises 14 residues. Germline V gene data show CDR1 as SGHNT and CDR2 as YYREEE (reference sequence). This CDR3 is CGSSLRQGKAEAFF. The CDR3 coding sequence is TGTGGCAGCAGCTTGCGGCAGGGGAAGGCTGAAGCTTTCTTT.

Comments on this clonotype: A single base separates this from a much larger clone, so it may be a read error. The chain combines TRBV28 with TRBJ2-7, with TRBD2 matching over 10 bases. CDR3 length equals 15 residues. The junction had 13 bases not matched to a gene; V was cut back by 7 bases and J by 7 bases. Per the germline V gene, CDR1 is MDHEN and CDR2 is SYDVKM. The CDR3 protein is CASTYGASGSGEQYF. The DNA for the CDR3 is TGTGCCAGCACCTATGGGGCTAGCGGGAGTGGAGAGCAGTACTTC. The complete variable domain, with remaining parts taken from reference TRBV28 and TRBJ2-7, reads DVKVTQSSRYLVKRTGEKVFLECVQDMDHENMFWYRQDPGLGLRLIYFSYDVKMKEKGDIPEGYSVSREKKERFSLILESASTNQTSMYLCASTYGASGSGEQYFGPGTRLTVT.

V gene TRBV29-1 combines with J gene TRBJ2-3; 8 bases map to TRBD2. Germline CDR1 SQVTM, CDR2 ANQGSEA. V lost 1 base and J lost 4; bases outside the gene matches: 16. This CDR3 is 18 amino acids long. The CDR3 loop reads CSVEVETNGRGPPDTQYF. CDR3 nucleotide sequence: TGCAGCGTTGAAGTGGAGACTAACGGGAGGGGCCCTCCAGATACGCAGTATTTT.

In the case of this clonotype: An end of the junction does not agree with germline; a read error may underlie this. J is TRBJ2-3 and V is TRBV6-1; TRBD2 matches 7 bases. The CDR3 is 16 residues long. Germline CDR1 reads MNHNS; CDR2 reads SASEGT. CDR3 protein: CTSSGGGRALTDTQYF. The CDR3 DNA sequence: TGTACCAGCAGTGGAGGCGGGAGAGCCCTCACAGATACGCAGTATTTT.

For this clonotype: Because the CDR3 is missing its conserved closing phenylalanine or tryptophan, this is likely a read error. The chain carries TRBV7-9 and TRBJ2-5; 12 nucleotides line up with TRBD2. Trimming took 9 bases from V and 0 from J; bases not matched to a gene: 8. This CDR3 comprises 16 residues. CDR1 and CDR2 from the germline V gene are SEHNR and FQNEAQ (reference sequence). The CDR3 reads CASSTRTSGNQETQYL. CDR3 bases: TGTGCCAGTAGCACCCGGACTAGCGGGAACCAAGAGACCCAGTACTTA.

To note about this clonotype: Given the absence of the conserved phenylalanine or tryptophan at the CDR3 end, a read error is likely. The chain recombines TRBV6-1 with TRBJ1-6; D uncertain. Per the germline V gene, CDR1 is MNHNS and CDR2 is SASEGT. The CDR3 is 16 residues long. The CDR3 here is CANSASYSSYNSPLHS. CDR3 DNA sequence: TGTGCCAACAGTGCGTCGTATAGCTCCTATAATTCACCCCTCCACTCT.

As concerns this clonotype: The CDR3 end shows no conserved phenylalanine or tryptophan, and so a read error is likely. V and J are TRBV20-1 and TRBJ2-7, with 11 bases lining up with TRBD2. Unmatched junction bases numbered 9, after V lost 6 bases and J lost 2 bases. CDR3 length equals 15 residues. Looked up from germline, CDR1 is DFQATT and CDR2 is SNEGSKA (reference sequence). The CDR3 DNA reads TGCAGTGCCTTCCCTAGCGGGAGGAGTACCTACGAGCAGTACTCC. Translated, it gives CSAFPSGRSTYEQYS.